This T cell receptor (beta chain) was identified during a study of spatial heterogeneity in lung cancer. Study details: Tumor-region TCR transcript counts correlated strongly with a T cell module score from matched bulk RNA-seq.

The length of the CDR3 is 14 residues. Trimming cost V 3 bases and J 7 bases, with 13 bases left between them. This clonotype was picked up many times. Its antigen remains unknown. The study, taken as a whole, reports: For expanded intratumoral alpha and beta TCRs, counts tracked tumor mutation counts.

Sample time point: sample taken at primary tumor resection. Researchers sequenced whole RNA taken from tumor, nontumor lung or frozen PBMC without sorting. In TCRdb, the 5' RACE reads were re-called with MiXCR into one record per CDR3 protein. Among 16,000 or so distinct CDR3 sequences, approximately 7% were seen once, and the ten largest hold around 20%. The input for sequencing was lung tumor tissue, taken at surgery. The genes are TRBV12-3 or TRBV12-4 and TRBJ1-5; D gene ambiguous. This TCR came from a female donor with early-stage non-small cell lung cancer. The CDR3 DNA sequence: TGTGCCAGCAGTTTTGGTCCAAGTAGGCAGCCCCAGCATTTT. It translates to CASSFGPSRQPQHF.